This T cell receptor beta chain came from a study of identical twins. The donors were all healthy and Caucasian. With V trimmed by 9 bases and J by 3 bases, 5 bases remained unmatched. The CDR3 extends over 16 amino acids. Germline assignment: CDR1 MNHNS and CDR2 SASEGT. TCRdb re-called the 5' RACE reads with MiXCR, one entry per CDR3 protein. This sample has 570,000 or so distinct CDR3 sequences; 9% to 10% occur once, and the top ten carry under 3%. This clonotype has a count of ten or more. No antigen is known for it. Study-wide findings and caveats: Modelling approaches yielded underestimates of out-of-frame TCR alpha sharing between monozygotic twins. Conclusions were drawn cross-sectionally by statistical analysis, without following the same donors. Among beta out-of-frame sequences, excess sharing between twins appeared weaker.

The data also belong to a second study, concerning yellow fever vaccine responses in identical twins.

J is TRBJ2-6 and V is TRBV6-1; 13 nucleotides match TRBD2. The sequenced sample was PBMCs. The clonotype was recovered from a woman aged 18-29 years in good health. CDR3 bases: TGTGCCAGTAGAGGACTAGCGGGAGTTGGGGCCAACGTCCTGACTTTC. It specifies CASRGLAGVGANVLTF.